A single sample gave rise to the 10 T cell receptor beta chains below, sequenced in a study of blood T cell repertoires in COVID-19. Assay used: immunoSEQ multiplex PCR; TCRdb lists only in-frame clones, some missing. The sample lists 250,000 or so clones, around 90% seen once, with around 2.6% in the top ten. The specimen sequenced was PBMCs or T cells enriched from blood (not recorded which). Every receptor here comes from a woman under 40 with acute COVID-19.

This clone has at least ten counts. The genes are TRBV29-1 and TRBJ1-4, with TRBD1 matching over 7 bases. The length of the CDR3 is 14 residues. The V segment lost 6 bases and the J segment 2 bases; nucleotides outside the gene matches: 6. Germline V lookup: CDR1 SQVTM, CDR2 ANQGSEA. The CDR3 sequence is CSVYSRGTNEKLFF. Written as DNA, the CDR3 is TGCAGCGTGTACTCCAGGGGGACTAATGAAAAACTGTTTTTT.

The chain combines TRBV3-1 (or the pseudogene TRBV3-2) with TRBJ1-6; 7 bases line up with TRBD1. J lost 3 bases, V lost 8 bases, and 4 bases had no gene match. Germline V gene data show CDR1 as LGHDT and CDR2 as YNNKEL (reference sequence). This CDR3 contains 14 residues. The CDR3 protein is CASGAGGYNSPLHF. DNA of the CDR3: TGTGCCAGCGGGGCAGGGGGCTATAATTCACCCCTCCACTTT.

This chain connects TRBV11-1 to TRBJ2-7; 8 bases are shared with TRBD1. V trimming: 5 bases; J trimming: 9 bases; junction bases outside the gene matches: 15. Germline values: CDR1 SGHAT, CDR2 FQDESV (reference sequence). This CDR3 is built from 15 residues. The CDR3 spells CASSVPGQESEGQYF. Here the CDR3 DNA reads TGTGCCAGCAGCGTTCCGGGACAGGAGTCAGAAGGGCAGTACTTC.

V usage is TRBV4-3 and J usage is TRBJ2-1, with D possibly being TRBD2 (7 bases). Looked up from germline, CDR1 is LGHNA and CDR2 is YSLEER. The CDR3 has 16 amino acids. The ends were cut back, 0 bases at V and 7 bases at J, with 16 bases in the middle. Here the CDR3 reads CASSQDSGGATNEQFF. In nucleotides, the CDR3 is TGCGCCAGCAGCCAAGATAGTGGGGGGGCCACGAATGAGCAGTTCTTC.

The chain couples TRBV20-1 to TRBJ1-2, with D uncertain. V lost 4 bases, J lost 4 bases, and 10 bases lay in between. This CDR3 is built from 12 residues. The V gene's germline CDR1 is DFQATT and CDR2 SNEGSKA (reference sequence). Written as DNA, the CDR3 is TGCAGTGCTATTGAACAGAGCTATGGCTACACCTTC. Translated: CSAIEQSYGYTF.

The rearrangement joins TRBV4-3 to TRBJ2-3; D call uncertain. Germline loops: CDR1 LGHNA, CDR2 YSLEER. The CDR3 totals 16 residues. Trimming removed 0 bases from V and 1 base from J, with 11 bases in between. The CDR3 reads CASSQDRIGGTDTQYF. The DNA for the CDR3 is TGCGCCAGCAGCCAAGATCGAATCGGAGGCACAGATACGCAGTATTTT.

In DNA form, the CDR3 reads TGCGCCAGCAGCGCACCGGACAAAGGCTTTTCCTACGAGCAGTACTTC. It yields the protein CASSAPDKGFSYEQYF. This chain joins TRBV5-1 and TRBJ2-7; weak D call: TRBD1 (5 bases). V lost 4 bases to trimming and J lost 1 base, with 18 bases between them. The CDR3 extends over 16 amino acids. Germline CDR1 is SGHRS and CDR2 is YFSETQ.

V usage is TRBV10-2 and J usage is TRBJ2-2; 9 bases align to TRBD2. The CDR3 extends over 16 amino acids. Germline loops: CDR1 WSHSY, CDR2 SAAADI. After removal of 8 bases from V and 5 bases from J, the junction contained 12 bases not matched to a gene. The CDR3 loop reads CASGSPSGVITGELFF. The CDR3 bases are TGCGCCAGCGGCTCCCCTAGCGGGGTTATTACCGGGGAGCTGTTTTTT.

J is TRBJ1-3 and V is TRBV7-2; TRBD1 matches 7 bases. Germline lookup yields CDR1 SGHTA and CDR2 FQGNSA. With V trimmed by 3 bases and J by 2 bases, 7 bases remained unmatched. The CDR3 has 16 residues. DNA of the CDR3: TGTGCCAGCAGCTTCTTAGGGGGCATGACTGGAAACACCATATATTTT. It codes for CASSFLGGMTGNTIYF.

J is TRBJ1-2 and V is TRBV24-1, with D possibly matching TRBD1 (5 bases). The CDR3 has 14 amino acids. Trimming shortened V by 11 bases and J by 0 bases, and 15 bases separated the two germline ends. Germline assignment: CDR1 KGHDR and CDR2 SFDVKD. CDR3 bases: TGTGCCATTACTACAGGCGCTCCTAACTATGGCTACACCTTC. This gives the protein CAITTGAPNYGYTF.